This TCR beta chain originates from a study of cytomegalovirus exposure and HLA in healthy donors. The overall study: Drawn from HLA-typed donors, around 85 million unique TCRs were held in an early data release.

Donors were ostensibly healthy at sampling, although undocumented immune exposures were probable. A word on this clone: Its antigen is unidentified.

PCR used 60 Vbeta primers and 13 Jbeta primers. The method was immunoSEQ multiplex PCR; TCRdb's version includes in-frame clones alone and lacks a portion of them. The sample consists of approximately 85,000 clones, about 82% of them appearing once. General study results and limits: It was taken for granted in presence/absence analyses that sequencing depth across donors was roughly uniform. In a later analysis, HLA-associated beta chains showed higher expansion and lower generation probabilities than comparable chains.

The CDR3 has 15 residues. From germline, CDR1 is MNHEY and CDR2 SVGAGI. V gave up 5 bases and J gave up 2 bases; unmatched junction bases: 5. The specimen sequenced was PBMCs. The sequence was collected from a man younger than 45 in good health and CMV-seronegative. The rearrangement links TRBV6-5 to TRBJ1-3, with 8 positions matching TRBD1. CDR3: CASSLTGGTGNTIYF. The CDR3 DNA follows: TGTGCCAGCAGTCTCACAGGGGGAACTGGAAACACCATATATTTT.